The TCR beta chain under discussion was sequenced for a study of shared clonotypes between healthy human individuals. Study summary: Each donor contributed plates that comprised three CD4 naive, three CD4 memory, two CD8 naive and one CD8 memory. General observations from the study: Exclusively blood specimens were collected; tissue repertoires likely differ.

CDR3 length: 12 amino acids. The germline gives CDR1 SGDLS, CDR2 YYNGEE. The V gene lost 3 bases and the J gene lost 6 bases, with 6 bases spanning the gap. To note about this clone: Its matching antigen is unknown.

For every subset, genomic DNA was evenly distributed across several immunoSEQ plates. Generated by immunoSEQ multiplex PCR, the TCRdb table keeps only in-frame clones and is missing some. The repertoire has millions of clones, approximately 92% of them found once; the top ten carry over 0.12%. HIV-negative, healthy adults without recent acute infections or vaccinations were the donors. Sequenced input: naive CD4+ T cells sorted from blood. The subset denotes: CD45RA+ positively selected. The chain uses TRBV9 and TRBJ2-2; a possible D gene is TRBD2 (5 bases). This receptor was obtained from a man aged 18 to 30 in good health. The CDR3 loop reads CASSGAAGELFF. DNA for the CDR3: TGTGCCAGCAGCGGAGCGGCCGGGGAGCTGTTTTTT.